This TCR beta chain appears in the sequencing data of a study of CD8 T cells in ankylosing spondylitis. TCRdb redid the calling of the 5' RACE reads with MiXCR, one entry per CDR3 protein. Found here are approximately 200,000 distinct CDR3 sequences, 9.5% to 15% of them singletons; the top ten hold more than 15%. CDR3 length equals 13 residues. Deletions cut 6 bases from V and 2 bases from J, with 11 bases between. Germline lookup yields CDR1 MGHRA and CDR2 YSYEKL. A few counts support this clonotype. Sequenced input: blood, either unsorted or a sorted T cell fraction (not recorded which). The source is a male donor with ankylosing spondylitis or in good health (not recorded which). The chain has TRBV4-1 and TRBJ2-7; no firm D call. The CDR3 DNA is TGCGCCAGCAGTCTAACTGGGACCTACGAGCAGTACTTC. Amino acid sequence: CASSLTGTYEQYF.